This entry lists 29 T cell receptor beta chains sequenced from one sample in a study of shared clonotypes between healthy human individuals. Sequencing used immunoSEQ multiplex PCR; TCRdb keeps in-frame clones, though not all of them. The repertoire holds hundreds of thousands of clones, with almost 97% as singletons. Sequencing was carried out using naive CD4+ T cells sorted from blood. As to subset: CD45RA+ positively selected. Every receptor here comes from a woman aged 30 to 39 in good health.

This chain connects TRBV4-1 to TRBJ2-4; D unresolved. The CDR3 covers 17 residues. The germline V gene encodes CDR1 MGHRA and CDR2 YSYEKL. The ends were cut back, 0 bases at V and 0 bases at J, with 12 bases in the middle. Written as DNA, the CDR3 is TGCGCCAGCAGCCAAGAAGTTTGGACGGTAGCCAAAAACATTCAGTACTTC. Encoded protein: CASSQEVWTVAKNIQYF.

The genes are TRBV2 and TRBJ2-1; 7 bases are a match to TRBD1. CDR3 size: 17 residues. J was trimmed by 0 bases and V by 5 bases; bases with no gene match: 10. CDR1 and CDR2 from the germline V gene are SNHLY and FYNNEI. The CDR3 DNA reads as TGTGCCAGCAGTCAAAGCGCGGACAGGAGCTCCTACAATGAGCAGTTCTTC. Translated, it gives CASSQSADRSSYNEQFF.

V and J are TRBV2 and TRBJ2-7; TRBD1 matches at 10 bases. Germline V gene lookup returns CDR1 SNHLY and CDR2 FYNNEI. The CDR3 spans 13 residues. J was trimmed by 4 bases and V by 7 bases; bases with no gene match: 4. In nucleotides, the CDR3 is TGTGCCAGCATCCGGGACAGGGGTTACGAGCAGTACTTC. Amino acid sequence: CASIRDRGYEQYF.

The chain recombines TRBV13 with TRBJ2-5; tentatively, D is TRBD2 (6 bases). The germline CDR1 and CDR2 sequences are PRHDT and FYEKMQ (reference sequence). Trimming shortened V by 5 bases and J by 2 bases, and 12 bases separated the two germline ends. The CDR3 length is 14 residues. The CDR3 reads CASSKRTKQETQYF. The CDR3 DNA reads TGTGCCAGCAGCAAACGGACTAAGCAAGAGACCCAGTACTTC. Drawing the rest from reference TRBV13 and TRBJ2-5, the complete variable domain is AAGVIQSPRHLIKEKRETATLKCYPIPRHDTVYWYQQGPGQDPQFLISFYEKMQSDKGSIPDRFSAQQFSDYHSELNMSSLELGDSALYFCASSKRTKQETQYFGPGTRLLVL.

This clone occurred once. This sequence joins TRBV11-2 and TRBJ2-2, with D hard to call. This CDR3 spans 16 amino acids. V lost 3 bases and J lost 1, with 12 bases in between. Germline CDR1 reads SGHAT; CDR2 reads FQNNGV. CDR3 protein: CASSFKVKGNTGELFF. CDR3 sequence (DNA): TGTGCCAGCAGCTTTAAGGTTAAGGGGAACACCGGGGAGCTGTTTTTT.

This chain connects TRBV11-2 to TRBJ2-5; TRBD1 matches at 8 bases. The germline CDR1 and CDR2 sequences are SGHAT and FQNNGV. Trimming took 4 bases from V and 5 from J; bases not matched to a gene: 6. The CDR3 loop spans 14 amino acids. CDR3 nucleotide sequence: TGTGCCAGCAGCTCCGAATGGACAGGGGAGACCCAGTACTTC. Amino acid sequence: CASSSEWTGETQYF.

This CDR3 is CAIRPGQSGSETQYF. The DNA for the CDR3 is TGTGCCATCAGGCCGGGACAGTCTGGTTCGGAGACCCAGTACTTC. The chain combines TRBV10-3 with TRBJ2-5; 7 positions agree with TRBD1. This CDR3 is built from 15 residues. Germline-derived CDR1 and CDR2 are ENHRY and SYGVKD. The V gene end was trimmed by 6 bases and the J gene end by 5 bases; junction bases not matched to a gene: 12.

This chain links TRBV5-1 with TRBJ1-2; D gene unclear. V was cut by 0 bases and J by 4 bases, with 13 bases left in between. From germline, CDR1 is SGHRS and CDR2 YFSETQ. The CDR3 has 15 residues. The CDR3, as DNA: TGCGCCAGCAGCTTGGGTTCAGGCTTTGGCTATGGCTACACCTTC. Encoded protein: CASSLGSGFGYGYTF. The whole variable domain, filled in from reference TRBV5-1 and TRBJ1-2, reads KAGVTQTPRYLIKTRGQQVTLSCSPISGHRSVSWYQQTPGQGLQFLFEYFSETQRNKGNFPGRFSGRQFSNSRSEMNVSTLELGDSALYLCASSLGSGFGYGYTFGSGTRLTVV.

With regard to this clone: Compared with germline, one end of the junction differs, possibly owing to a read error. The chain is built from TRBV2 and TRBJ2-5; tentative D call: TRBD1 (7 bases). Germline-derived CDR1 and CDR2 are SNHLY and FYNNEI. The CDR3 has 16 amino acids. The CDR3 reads CASNEAGGEQGQTQYF. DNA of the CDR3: TGTGCCAGCAACGAAGCCGGGGGAGAACAGGGGCAAACCCAATACTTC.

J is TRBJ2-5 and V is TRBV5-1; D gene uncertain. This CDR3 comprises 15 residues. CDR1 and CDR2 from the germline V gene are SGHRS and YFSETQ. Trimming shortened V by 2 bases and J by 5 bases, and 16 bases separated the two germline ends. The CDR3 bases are TGCGCCAGCAGCTTAACCGACACCCCAGGCGAGACCCAGTACTTC. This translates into CASSLTDTPGETQYF.

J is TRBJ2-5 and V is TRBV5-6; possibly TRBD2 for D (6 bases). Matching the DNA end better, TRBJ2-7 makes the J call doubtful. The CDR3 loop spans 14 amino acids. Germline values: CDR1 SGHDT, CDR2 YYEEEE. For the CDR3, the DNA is TGTGCCAGCAGCTATAGCGGAGGTAGGTTCGAGCAGTACTTC. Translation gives CASSYSGGRFEQYF.

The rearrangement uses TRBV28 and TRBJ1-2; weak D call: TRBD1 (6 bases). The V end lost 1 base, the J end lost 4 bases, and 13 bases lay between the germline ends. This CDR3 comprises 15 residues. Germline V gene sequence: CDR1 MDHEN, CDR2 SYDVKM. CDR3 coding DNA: TGTGCCAGCAGTTTATCCATCGGGGGCTCCTATGGCTACACCTTC. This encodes CASSLSIGGSYGYTF.

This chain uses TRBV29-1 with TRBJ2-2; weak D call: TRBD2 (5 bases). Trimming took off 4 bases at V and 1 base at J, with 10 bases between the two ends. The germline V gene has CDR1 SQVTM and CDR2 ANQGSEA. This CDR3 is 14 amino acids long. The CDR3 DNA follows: TGCAGCGTTGTGGTGGGAGTGAACACCGGGGAGCTGTTTTTT. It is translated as CSVVVGVNTGELFF.

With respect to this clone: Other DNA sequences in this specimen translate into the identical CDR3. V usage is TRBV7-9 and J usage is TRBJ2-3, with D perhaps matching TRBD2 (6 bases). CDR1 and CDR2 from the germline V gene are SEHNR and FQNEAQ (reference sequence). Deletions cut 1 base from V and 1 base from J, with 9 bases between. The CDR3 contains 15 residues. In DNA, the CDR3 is TGTGCCAGCAGCTTAGTGGCTAGCGGCACAGATACGCAGTATTTT. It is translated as CASSLVASGTDTQYF. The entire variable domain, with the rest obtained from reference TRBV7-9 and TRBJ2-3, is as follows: DTGVSQNPRHKITKRGQNVTFRCDPISEHNRLYWYRQTLGQGPEFLTYFQNEAQLEKSRLLSDRFSAERPKGSFSTLEIQRTEQGDSAMYLCASSLVASGTDTQYFGPGTRLTVL.

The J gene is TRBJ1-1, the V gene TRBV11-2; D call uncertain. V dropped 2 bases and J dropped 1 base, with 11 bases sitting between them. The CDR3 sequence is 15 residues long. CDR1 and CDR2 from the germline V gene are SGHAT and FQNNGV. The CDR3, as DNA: TGTGCCAGCAGCTTATTCGGGCTAAAGAACACTGAAGCTTTCTTT. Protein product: CASSLFGLKNTEAFF.

CDR3 in amino acids: CSTPGQEFQETQYF. The CDR3 DNA follows: TGCAGCACACCGGGACAGGAATTCCAAGAGACCCAGTACTTC. This chain links TRBV29-1 with TRBJ2-5, with 8 bases matching TRBD1. The CDR3 runs to 14 residues. The junction had 9 bases not matched to a gene; V was cut back by 8 bases and J by 1 base. Germline V gene lookup returns CDR1 SQVTM and CDR2 ANQGSEA.

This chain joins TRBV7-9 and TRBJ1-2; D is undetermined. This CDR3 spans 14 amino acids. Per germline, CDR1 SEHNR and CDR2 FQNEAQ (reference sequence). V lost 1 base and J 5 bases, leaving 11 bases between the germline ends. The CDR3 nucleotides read TGTGCCAGCAGCTTAGGCTCGTCAGAATATGGCTACACCTTC. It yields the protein CASSLGSSEYGYTF.

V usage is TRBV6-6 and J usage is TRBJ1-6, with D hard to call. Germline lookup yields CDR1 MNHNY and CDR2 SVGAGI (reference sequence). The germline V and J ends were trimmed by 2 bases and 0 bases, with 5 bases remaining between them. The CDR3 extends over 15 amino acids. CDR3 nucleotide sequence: TGTGCCAGCAGTTACGCAACCTCCTATAATTCACCCCTCCACTTT. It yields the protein CASSYATSYNSPLHF.

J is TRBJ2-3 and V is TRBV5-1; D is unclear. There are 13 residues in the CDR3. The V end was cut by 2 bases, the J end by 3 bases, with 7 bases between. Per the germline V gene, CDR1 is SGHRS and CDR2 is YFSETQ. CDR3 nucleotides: TGCGCCAGCAGCTTACTATTGACAGATACGCAGTATTTT. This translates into CASSLLLTDTQYF.

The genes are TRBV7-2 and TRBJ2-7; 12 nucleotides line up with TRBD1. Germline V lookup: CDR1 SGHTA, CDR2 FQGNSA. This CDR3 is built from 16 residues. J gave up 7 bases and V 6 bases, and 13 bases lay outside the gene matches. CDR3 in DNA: TGTGCCAGCAGGCCCCGGGGACAGGGGGCGCTGATTGAGCAGTACTTC. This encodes CASRPRGQGALIEQYF.

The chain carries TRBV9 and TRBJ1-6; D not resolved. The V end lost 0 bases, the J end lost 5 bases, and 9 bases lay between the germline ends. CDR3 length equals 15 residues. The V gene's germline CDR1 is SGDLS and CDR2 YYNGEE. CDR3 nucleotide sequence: TGTGCCAGCAGCGTAGCGATAGCGAATAATTCACCCCTCCACTTT. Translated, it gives CASSVAIANNSPLHF.

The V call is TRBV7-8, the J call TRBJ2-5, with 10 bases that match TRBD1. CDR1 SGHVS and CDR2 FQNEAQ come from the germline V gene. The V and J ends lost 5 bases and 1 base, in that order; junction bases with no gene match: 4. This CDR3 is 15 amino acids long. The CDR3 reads CASSRRTGGQETQYF. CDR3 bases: TGTGCCAGCAGCAGGAGGACAGGGGGCCAAGAGACCCAGTACTTC.

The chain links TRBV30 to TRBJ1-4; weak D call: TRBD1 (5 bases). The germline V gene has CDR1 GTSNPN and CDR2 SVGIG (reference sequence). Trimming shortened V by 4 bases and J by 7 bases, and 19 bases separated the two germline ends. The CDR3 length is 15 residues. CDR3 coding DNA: TGTGCCTGGAACTCCCCTGGAGGGGCGGCTGAAAAACTGTTTTTT. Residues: CAWNSPGGAAEKLFF. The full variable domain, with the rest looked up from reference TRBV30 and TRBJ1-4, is SQTIHQWPATLVQPVGSPLSLECTVEGTSNPNLYWYRQAAGRGLQLLFYSVGIGQISSEVPQNLSASRPQDRQFILSSKKLLLSDSGFYLCAWNSPGGAAEKLFFGSGTQLSVL.

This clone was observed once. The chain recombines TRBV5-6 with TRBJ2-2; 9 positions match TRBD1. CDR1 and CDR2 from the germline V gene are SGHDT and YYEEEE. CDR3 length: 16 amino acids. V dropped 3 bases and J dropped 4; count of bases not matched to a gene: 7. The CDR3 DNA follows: TGTGCCAGCAGCTCTTGGACAGGGGTGGGCACCGGGGAGCTGTTTTTT. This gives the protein CASSSWTGVGTGELFF.

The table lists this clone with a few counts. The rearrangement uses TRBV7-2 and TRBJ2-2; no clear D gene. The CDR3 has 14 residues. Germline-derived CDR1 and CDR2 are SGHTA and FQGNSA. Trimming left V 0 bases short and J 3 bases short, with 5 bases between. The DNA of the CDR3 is TGTGCCAGCAGCTTAGCGGCTCACACCGGGGAGCTGTTTTTT. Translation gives CASSLAAHTGELFF.

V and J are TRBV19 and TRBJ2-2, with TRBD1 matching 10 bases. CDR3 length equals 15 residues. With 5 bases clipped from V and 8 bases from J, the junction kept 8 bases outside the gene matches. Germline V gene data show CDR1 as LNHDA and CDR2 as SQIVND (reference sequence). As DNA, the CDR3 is TGTGCCAGTAGTCTTCGACAGGGGGCTTTGGGGGAGCTGTTTTTT. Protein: CASSLRQGALGELFF.

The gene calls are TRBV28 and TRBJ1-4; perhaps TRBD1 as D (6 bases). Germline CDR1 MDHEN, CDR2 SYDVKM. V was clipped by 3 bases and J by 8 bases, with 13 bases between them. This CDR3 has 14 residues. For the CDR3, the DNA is TGTGCCAGCAGTTTTGGCCAGGGACACGAAAAACTGTTTTTT. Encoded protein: CASSFGQGHEKLFF.

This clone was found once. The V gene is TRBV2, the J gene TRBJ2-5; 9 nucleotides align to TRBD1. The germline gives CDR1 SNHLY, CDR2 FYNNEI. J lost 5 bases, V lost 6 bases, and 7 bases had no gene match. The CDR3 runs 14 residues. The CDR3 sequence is CASRQQGAYETQYF. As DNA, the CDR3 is TGTGCCAGCAGGCAACAGGGGGCATACGAGACCCAGTACTTC.

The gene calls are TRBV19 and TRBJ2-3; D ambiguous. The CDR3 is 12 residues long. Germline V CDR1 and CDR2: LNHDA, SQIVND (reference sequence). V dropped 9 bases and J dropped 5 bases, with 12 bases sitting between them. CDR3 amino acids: CARKLGKDTQYF. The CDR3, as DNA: TGTGCCAGAAAATTGGGGAAAGATACGCAGTATTTT.